The T cell receptor beta chain described here comes from a study of T cell changes during pregnancy in multiple sclerosis. Here immunoSEQ multiplex PCR was the method, and the copy in TCRdb shows in-frame clones only, minus some. Of about 110,000 clones in the sample, 91% were seen once. Germline V CDR1 and CDR2: LNHDA, SQIVND (reference sequence). V lost 7 bases and J lost 2; bases outside the gene matches: 2. There are 13 residues in the CDR3. V is TRBV19 and J is TRBJ1-1; 9 bases agree with TRBD1. Sequencing used peripheral blood, obtained after pregnancy. The source of this sequence is a female donor with multiple sclerosis, enrolled in a pregnancy study. The CDR3 bases are TGTGCCAGTAAGGACAGGGGCAACACTGAAGCTTTCTTT. It codes for CASKDRGNTEAFF. Supplemented by reference TRBV19 and TRBJ1-1, the full variable domain reads DGGITQSPKYLFRKEGQNVTLSCEQNLNHDAMYWYRQDPGQGLRLIYYSQIVNDFQKGDIAEGYSVSREKKESFPLTVTSAQKNPTAFYLCASKDRGNTEAFFGQGTRLTVV.